The rows below give T cell receptor beta chains drawn from one sample of a study of blood T cell repertoires in COVID-19. Sequencing was performed with immunoSEQ multiplex PCR; in TCRdb, only in-frame clones are kept and a portion is missing. The repertoire consists of about 90,000 clones, with around 90% occurring once and the leading ten covering 3% to 4%. The sequencing sample was made of peripheral blood. All receptors come from a woman in her 70s with acute or convalescent COVID-19. The CDR3 runs from the conserved cysteine through the conserved F or W. A D gene is named only where the DNA matches it firmly. The size field is filled for only some rows; it gives once, few, many or a size class.

cdr3_nt cdr3_aa clone_size cdr3_length v_call d_call j_call
TGTGCCAGCAGCGTTTTAGCGGAAGTTTACACCTTC CASSVLAEVYTF NA 12 TRBV5-5 NA TRBJ1-2
TGTGCCTGGAATCAGGGTTCGGGGGAGCCCCAGCATTTT CAWNQGSGEPQHF NA 13 TRBV30 NA TRBJ1-5
TGTGCCAGCAGCTTAGGCAGGGCATCCTACGAGCAGTACTTC CASSLGRASYEQYF NA 14 TRBV11-3 NA TRBJ2-7
TGTGCCAGCGAGGAAAGAGCCGCAGATACGCAGTATTTT CASEERAADTQYF NA 13 TRBV6-5 NA TRBJ2-3
TGTGCCAGCACAATCCACGGCGGCCGGCGGACTGAAGCTTTCTTT CASTIHGGRRTEAFF NA 15 TRBV28 NA TRBJ1-1
TGTGCCAGCAGCTTGATTGGGGGGGGAAACTATGGCTACACCTTC CASSLIGGGNYGYTF NA 15 TRBV5-4 NA TRBJ1-2
TGTGCCAGCAGCCAAGGAGGGGGAACATATCAGCCCCAGCATTTT CASSQGGGTYQPQHF NA 15 TRBV4-2 NA TRBJ1-5
TGTGCCAGTAGTATTAAGGGGACAGGGGCGCGTGCTTTCTTT CASSIKGTGARAFF NA 14 TRBV19 TRBD1 TRBJ1-1
TGTGCCAGCAGTTTACTCGGGGATTTGGCTTTCTTT CASSLLGDLAFF NA 12 TRBV28 NA TRBJ1-1
TGTGCCAGCAGCCCCGCAGGGGGAAGCTTTAATGTTAATGAAAAACTGTTTTTT CASSPAGGSFNVNEKLFF NA 18 TRBV7-9 TRBD1 TRBJ1-4
TGTGCCAGCAGTTTTACATCTAACTATGGCTACACCTTC CASSFTSNYGYTF NA 13 TRBV27 NA TRBJ1-2
TGCGCCAGCAGCTTGGTTCGGGTTCCAGCGGGAGTAGTACGCTCCTACGAGCAGTACTTC CASSLVRVPAGVVRSYEQYF NA 20 TRBV5-1 TRBD2 TRBJ2-7
TGTGCCACCAGTGGAGGACAGGGGAACTACGAGCAGTACTTC CATSGGQGNYEQYF NA 14 TRBV24-1 TRBD1 TRBJ2-7
TGTGCCAGCAGCAAACCCCGCCAGGGGAACCCCGAGCAGTACTTC CASSKPRQGNPEQYF NA 15 TRBV21-1 NA TRBJ2-7
TGTGCCAGCAGACCTGACAGATTGAGGAACACTGAAGCTTTCTTT CASRPDRLRNTEAFF NA 15 TRBV2 NA TRBJ1-1
TGTGCCAGCAGTCCCACCCACAATTATAATTCACCCCTCCACTTT CASSPTHNYNSPLHF NA 15 TRBV6-4 NA TRBJ1-6
TGTGCCAGCAGCTCCCTTAGCGGGAGCAACTACAATGAGCAGTTCTTC CASSSLSGSNYNEQFF NA 16 TRBV11-2 TRBD2 TRBJ2-1
TGTGCCATCAGCCAGGGGAACACTGAAGCTTTCTTT CAISQGNTEAFF NA 12 TRBV10-3 NA TRBJ1-1
TGTGCCAGTAGTATAGGGGCAGGGGAGAAAGAGACCCAGTACTTC CASSIGAGEKETQYF NA 15 TRBV19 NA TRBJ2-5
TGTGCCAGCAGCCCGGCCAACCTAGACAGGGTCTATGGCTACACCTTC CASSPANLDRVYGYTF NA 16 TRBV3-1/TRBV3-2 TRBD1 TRBJ1-2
TGTGCCAGCTCACCACCCGGACTAGCGGGAGCTAACGGGGAGCTGTTTTTT CASSPPGLAGANGELFF NA 17 TRBV18 TRBD2 TRBJ2-2
TGTGCCAGCAGCCACCTAGCGGGAGGACATCCCGGGGAGCTGTTTTTT CASSHLAGGHPGELFF few 16 TRBV3-1/TRBV3-2 TRBD2 TRBJ2-2
TGTGCCTGGAGTAAGGGGGCTAGCAATCAGCCCCAGCATTTT CAWSKGASNQPQHF once 14 TRBV30 TRBD1 TRBJ1-5
TGTGCCAGCAGCCCTAGGACAGTGAACACTGAAGCTTTCTTT CASSPRTVNTEAFF NA 14 TRBV3-1/TRBV3-2 NA TRBJ1-1
TGCGCCAGCAGCCATAAACCAGGACAGGGATACACCGGGGAGCTGTTTTTT CASSHKPGQGYTGELFF NA 17 TRBV4-1 TRBD1 TRBJ2-2
TGTGCCAGCAGTTTATTGCCCGGAGCCTCTGGAAACACCATATATTTT CASSLLPGASGNTIYF NA 16 TRBV28 NA TRBJ1-3
TGTGCCAGCTCGTCAAACCCATCCCGCAGGGAAAACATTCAGTACTTC CASSSNPSRRENIQYF NA 16 TRBV18 NA TRBJ2-4
TGTGCCAGCAGCGTAGCTAGTCGGGGGTCGAACACTGAAGCTTTCTTT CASSVASRGSNTEAFF NA 16 TRBV9 NA TRBJ1-1
TGCGCCAGCAGCCCCCGCGGTAGCGGGCAAGAGACCCAGTACTTC CASSPRGSGQETQYF NA 15 TRBV5-1 TRBD2 TRBJ2-5
TGCGCCAGCAGCATGGGACCAGACACCTCCTACGAGCAGTACTTC CASSMGPDTSYEQYF few 15 TRBV5-1 NA TRBJ2-7
TGTGCCAGCAGTTTAACAGTATATGAAAAACTGTTTTTT CASSLTVYEKLFF NA 13 TRBV27 NA TRBJ1-4
TGTGCCAGCAGTCCCAGGGGGGTTCACGAGCAGTACTTC CASSPRGVHEQYF NA 13 TRBV7-8 NA TRBJ2-7
TGTGCCAGCAGCTCCGACAGTGCCGGTTGGGACACCATATATTTT CASSSDSAGWDTIYF NA 15 TRBV5-5 NA TRBJ1-3
TGTGCCAGCAGCTACGGGACAGATAATTCACCCCTCCACTTT CASSYGTDNSPLHF NA 14 TRBV6-6 TRBD1 TRBJ1-6
TGTGCCAGCTCACTAACTAGCGGGAGTGCAGATACGCAGTATTTT CASSLTSGSADTQYF NA 15 TRBV18 TRBD2 TRBJ2-3
TGTGCCAGCAGCTTCTCTAGCGGGAGCAGCACAGATACGCAGTATTTT CASSFSSGSSTDTQYF NA 16 TRBV11-2 TRBD2 TRBJ2-3
TGTGCCAGCAGTTACAGGGGTTCGGGCAATCAGCCCCAGCATTTT CASSYRGSGNQPQHF NA 15 TRBV6-5 NA TRBJ1-5
TGTGCCACCCGAAGGACTAGCGGGAGCAATGAGCAGTTCTTC CATRRTSGSNEQFF NA 14 TRBV19 TRBD2 TRBJ2-1
TGTGCCAGCACCCTGGTGGGACAGGGAGTCAGTGAGCAGTTCTTC CASTLVGQGVSEQFF NA 15 TRBV2 TRBD1 TRBJ2-1
TGTGCCAGCAGCCTTATCCGGACAGGGGGCAGCTACACCTTC CASSLIRTGGSYTF NA 14 TRBV28 TRBD1 TRBJ1-2
TGCAGCGTTGTAGTTGATTCTGGAAACACCATATATTTT CSVVVDSGNTIYF NA 13 TRBV29-1 NA TRBJ1-3
TGTGCCAGCAGCCTCGGGACAGGATCCTTAAATCAGCCCCAGCATTTT CASSLGTGSLNQPQHF NA 16 TRBV3-1/TRBV3-2 TRBD1 TRBJ1-5
TGTGCCAGCAGTGTTAGTAGGGAGAGGCCCCAGTACTTC CASSVSRERPQYF NA 13 TRBV12-3/TRBV12-4 NA TRBJ2-5
TGCGCCAGCAGGACTGTGGGGAACACTGAAGCTTTCTTT CASRTVGNTEAFF NA 13 TRBV23-1 NA TRBJ1-1
TGTGCCAGCAGCTCTTCGAGGGGGCGGGCCCTTAACACTGAAGCTTTCTTT CASSSSRGRALNTEAFF NA 17 TRBV11-2 TRBD1 TRBJ1-1
TGTGCCAGTAGTAGACAGGGTACGATGGGCAATCAGCCCCAGCATTTT CASSRQGTMGNQPQHF NA 16 TRBV19 TRBD1 TRBJ1-5
TGTGCCAGCAGCTTGCGCGGGAGTGTCTACGAGCAGTACTTC CASSLRGSVYEQYF NA 14 TRBV5-4 TRBD2 TRBJ2-7
TGTGCCAGCTCCCTTCAGGGACAGGGGAACACTGAAGCTTTCTTT CASSLQGQGNTEAFF NA 15 TRBV28 TRBD1 TRBJ1-1
TGTGCCACCACGATCGGGGGACGCACTGAAGCTTTCTTT CATTIGGRTEAFF NA 13 TRBV15 NA TRBJ1-1
TGTGCCAGCAGTTGGGACAGCGCCAATCAGCCCCAGCATTTT CASSWDSANQPQHF few 14 TRBV2 TRBD1 TRBJ1-5
TGTGCCAGCAGCCCCGGGGGTGAGCCACGGGGGTGGGGCTACACCTTC CASSPGGEPRGWGYTF NA 16 TRBV28 NA TRBJ1-2
TGTGCCAGCAGTGCCCACATAAATCTGAACACTGAAGCTTTCTTT CASSAHINLNTEAFF NA 15 TRBV25-1 NA TRBJ1-1
TGTGCCAGCAGCTTAGGAGCAGGGGGGAGTAATTCACCCCTCCACTTT CASSLGAGGSNSPLHF NA 16 TRBV7-8 TRBD1 TRBJ1-6